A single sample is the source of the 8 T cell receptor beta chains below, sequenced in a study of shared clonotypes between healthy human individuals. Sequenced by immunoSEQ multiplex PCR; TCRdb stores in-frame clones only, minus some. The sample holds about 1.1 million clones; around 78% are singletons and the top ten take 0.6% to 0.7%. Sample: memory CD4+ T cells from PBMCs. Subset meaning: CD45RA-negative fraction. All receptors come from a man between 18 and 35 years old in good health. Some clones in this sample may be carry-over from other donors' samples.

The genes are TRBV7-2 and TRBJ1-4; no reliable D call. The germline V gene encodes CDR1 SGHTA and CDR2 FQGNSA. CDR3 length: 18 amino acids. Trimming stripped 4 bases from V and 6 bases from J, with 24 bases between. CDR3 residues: CASSSWVSGPGLDEKLFF. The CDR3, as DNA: TGTGCCAGCAGCTCCTGGGTTTCAGGCCCGGGTCTTGATGAAAAACTGTTTTTT.

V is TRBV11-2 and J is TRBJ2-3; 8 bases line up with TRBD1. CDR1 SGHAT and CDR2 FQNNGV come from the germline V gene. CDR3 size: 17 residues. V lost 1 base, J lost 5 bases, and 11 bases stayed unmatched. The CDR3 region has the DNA TGTGCCAGCAGCTTAGGGACAGGGCTGGCCGGAGTAGATACGCAGTATTTT. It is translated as CASSLGTGLAGVDTQYF.

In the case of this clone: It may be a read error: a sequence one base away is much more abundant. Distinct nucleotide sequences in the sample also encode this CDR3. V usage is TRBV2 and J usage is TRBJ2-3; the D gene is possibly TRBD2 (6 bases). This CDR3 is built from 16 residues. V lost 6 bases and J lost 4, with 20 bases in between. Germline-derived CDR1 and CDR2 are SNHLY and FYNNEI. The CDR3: CASSPQWAGRADTQYF. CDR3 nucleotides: TGTGCCAGCAGCCCCCAGTGGGCGGGGCGCGCAGATACGCAGTATTTT.

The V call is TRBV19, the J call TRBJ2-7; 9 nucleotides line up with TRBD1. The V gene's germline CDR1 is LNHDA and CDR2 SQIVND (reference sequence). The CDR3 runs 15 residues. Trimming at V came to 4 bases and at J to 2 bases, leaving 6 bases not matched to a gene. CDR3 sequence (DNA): TGTGCCAGTAGTAACAGGGGGCCTTTCGCCTACGAGCAGTACTTC. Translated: CASSNRGPFAYEQYF.

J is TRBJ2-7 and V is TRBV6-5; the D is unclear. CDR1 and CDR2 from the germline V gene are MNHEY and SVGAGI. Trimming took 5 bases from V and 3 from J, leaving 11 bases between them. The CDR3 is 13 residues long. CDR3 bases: TGTGCCAGCAGTGTGTCAACTAACTACGAGCAGTACTTC. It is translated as CASSVSTNYEQYF.

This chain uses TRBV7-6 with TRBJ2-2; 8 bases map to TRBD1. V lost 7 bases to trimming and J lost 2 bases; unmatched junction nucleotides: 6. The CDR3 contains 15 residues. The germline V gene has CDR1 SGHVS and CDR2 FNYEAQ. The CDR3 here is CASKPTGGNTGELFF. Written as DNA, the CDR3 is TGTGCCAGCAAACCCACAGGGGGTAACACCGGGGAGCTGTTTTTT. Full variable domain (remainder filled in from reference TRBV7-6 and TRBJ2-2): GAGVSQSPRYKVTKRGQDVALRCDPISGHVSLYWYRQALGQGPEFLTYFNYEAQQDKSGLPNDRFSAERPEGSISTLTIQRTEQRDSAMYRCASKPTGGNTGELFFGEGSRLTVL.

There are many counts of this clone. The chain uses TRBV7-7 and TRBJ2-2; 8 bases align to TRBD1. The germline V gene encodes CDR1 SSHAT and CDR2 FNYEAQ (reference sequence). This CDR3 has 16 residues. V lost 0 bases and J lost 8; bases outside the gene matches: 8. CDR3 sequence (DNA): TGTGCCAGCAGCTTAGCGAGGACAGGGTCGTCAGGGGAGCTGTTTTTT. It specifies CASSLARTGSSGELFF. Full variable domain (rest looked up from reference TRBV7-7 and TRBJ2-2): GAGVSQSPRYKVTKRGQDVTLRCDPISSHATLYWYQQALGQGPEFLTYFNYEAQPDKSGLPSDRFSAERPEGSISTLTIQRTEQRDSAMYRCASSLARTGSSGELFFGEGSRLTVL.

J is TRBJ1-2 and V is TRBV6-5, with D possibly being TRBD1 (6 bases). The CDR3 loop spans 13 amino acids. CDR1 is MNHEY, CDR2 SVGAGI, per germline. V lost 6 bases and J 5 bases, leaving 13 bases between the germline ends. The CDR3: CASRQQGWYGYTF. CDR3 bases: TGTGCCAGCAGACAACAGGGCTGGTATGGCTACACCTTC.